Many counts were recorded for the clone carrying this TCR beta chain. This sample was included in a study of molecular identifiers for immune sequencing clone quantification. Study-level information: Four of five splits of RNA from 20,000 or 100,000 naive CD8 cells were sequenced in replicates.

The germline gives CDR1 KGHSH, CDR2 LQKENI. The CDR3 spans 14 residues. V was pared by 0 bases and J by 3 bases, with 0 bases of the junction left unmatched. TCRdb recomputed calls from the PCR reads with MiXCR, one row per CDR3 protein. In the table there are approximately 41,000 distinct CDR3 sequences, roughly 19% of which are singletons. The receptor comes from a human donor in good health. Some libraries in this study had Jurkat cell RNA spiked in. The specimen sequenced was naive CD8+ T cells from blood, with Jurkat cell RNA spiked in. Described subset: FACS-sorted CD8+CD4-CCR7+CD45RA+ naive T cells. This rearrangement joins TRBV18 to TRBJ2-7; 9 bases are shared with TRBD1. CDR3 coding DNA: TGTGCCAGCTCACCACCGGGACAGGGCTACGAGCAGTACTTC. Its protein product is CASSPPGQGYEQYF.